This T cell receptor beta chain was sequenced in a study of blood T cell repertoires in COVID-19. The wider study: From the United States, Italy and Spain came samples of acute and convalescent COVID-19. PBMCs, B-cell-depleted T cells, or T cells provided the cDNA or gDNA that made up the material.

Source study methods: Counts of nucleated cells, estimated from reference gene primer amplification, were obtained. Data came from immunoSEQ multiplex PCR; TCRdb stores just in-frame clones and leaves some out. That table furnishes V, J and clone size, whereas the DNA furnished D and trimming. Seen here are approximately 44,000 clones, under 85% observed once, and the top ten hold 25% to 40%. The sequenced sample was peripheral blood. This clonotype was sampled from a woman of 80 years or more with acute or convalescent COVID-19.

CDR3 DNA sequence: TGCGCCAGCAGCCGTCTAGCGGGAGGGAGCGATGAGCAGTTCTTC. Protein product: CASSRLAGGSDEQFF. The chain links TRBV4-3 to TRBJ2-1, with 12 bases matching TRBD2. Unmatched junction bases numbered 6, after V lost 4 bases and J lost 8 bases. The CDR3 runs 15 residues. Germline CDR1 is LGHNA and CDR2 is YSLEER.